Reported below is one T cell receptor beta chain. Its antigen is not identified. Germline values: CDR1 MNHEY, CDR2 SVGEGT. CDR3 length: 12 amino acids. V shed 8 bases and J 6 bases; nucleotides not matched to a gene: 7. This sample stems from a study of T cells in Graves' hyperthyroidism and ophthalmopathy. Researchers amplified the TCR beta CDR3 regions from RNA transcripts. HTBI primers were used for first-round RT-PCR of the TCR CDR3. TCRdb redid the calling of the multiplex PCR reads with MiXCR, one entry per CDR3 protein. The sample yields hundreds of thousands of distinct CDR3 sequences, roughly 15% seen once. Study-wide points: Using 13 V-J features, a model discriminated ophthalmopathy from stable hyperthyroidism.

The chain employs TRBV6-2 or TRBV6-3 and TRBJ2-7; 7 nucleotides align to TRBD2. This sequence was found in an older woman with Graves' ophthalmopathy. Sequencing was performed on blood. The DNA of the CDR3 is TGTGCCAGCTCGGGACTACGCGGCGAGCAGTACTTC. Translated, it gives CASSGLRGEQYF.